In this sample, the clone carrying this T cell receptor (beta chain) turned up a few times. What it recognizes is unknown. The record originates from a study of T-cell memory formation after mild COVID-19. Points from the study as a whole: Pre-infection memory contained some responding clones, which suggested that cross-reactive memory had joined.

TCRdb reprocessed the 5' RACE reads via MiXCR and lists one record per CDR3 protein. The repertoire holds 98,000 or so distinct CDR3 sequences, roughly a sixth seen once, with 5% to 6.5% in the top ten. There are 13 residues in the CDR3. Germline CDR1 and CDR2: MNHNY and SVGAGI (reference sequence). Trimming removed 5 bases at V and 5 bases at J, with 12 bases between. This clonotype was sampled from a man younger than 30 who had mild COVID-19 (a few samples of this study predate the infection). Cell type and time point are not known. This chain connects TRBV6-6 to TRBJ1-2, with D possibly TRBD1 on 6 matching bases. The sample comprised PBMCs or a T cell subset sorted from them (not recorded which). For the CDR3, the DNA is TGTGCCAGCAGTCCGGGACAATCATATGGCTACACCTTC. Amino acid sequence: CASSPGQSYGYTF.